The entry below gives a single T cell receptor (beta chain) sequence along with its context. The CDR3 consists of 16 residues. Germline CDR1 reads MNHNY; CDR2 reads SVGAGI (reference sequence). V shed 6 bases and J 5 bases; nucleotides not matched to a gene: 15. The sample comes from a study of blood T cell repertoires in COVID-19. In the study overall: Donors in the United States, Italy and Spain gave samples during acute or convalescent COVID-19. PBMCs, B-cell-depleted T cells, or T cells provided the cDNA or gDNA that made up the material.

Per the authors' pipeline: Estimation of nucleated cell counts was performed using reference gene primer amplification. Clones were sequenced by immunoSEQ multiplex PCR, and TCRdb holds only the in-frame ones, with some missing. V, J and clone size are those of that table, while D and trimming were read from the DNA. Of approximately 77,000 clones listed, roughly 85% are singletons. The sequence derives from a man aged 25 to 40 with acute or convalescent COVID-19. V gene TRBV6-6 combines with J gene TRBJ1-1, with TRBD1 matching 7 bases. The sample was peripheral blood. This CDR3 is CASSPKLMTGNTEAFF. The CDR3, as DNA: TGTGCCAGCAGCCCTAAGTTAATGACAGGGAATACTGAAGCTTTCTTT.